This T cell receptor beta chain was sequenced for a study of CXCR3-negative and CXCR3-positive naive CD8 T cells. CDR1 and CDR2 from the germline V gene are SEHNR and FQNEAQ (reference sequence). The CDR3 totals 14 residues. The TRB cDNA libraries were prepared by 5' RACE with UMI labels. From the 5' RACE reads, TCRdb lists one entry per CDR3 protein and no DNA. Recorded for this sample: 150,000 or so distinct CDR3 sequences. By phenotype, naive CD8+ T cells were CD45RO-CCR7+CD27+CD95-. Overall study results and limits: Each naive subset displayed comparably high diversity, whereas memory CD8+ cells displayed much lower diversity. Naive subsets showed comparable surface CD5, and TCR interaction strength was also inferred from TRB CDR3 physicochemistry.

In regard to this clonotype: The antigen remains undetermined.

Sequences were obtained from naive CXCR3- CD8+ T cells from blood. Subset denoted: CD45RO-CCR7+CD27+CD95- naive CD8+ T cells lacking CXCR3 (TNR3-). The source is a human donor in good health. Some clones in this sample may be carry-over from other donors' samples. The J gene is TRBJ2-5, the V gene TRBV7-9; TCRdb outputs TRBD1, but without DNA this stays unchecked. This chain's CDR3 is CASTNGGIRETQYF. The entire variable domain, with the rest obtained from reference TRBV7-9 and TRBJ2-5, is as follows: DTGVSQNPRHKITKRGQNVTFRCDPISEHNRLYWYRQTLGQGPEFLTYFQNEAQLEKSRLLSDRFSAERPKGSFSTLEIQRTEQGDSAMYLCASTNGGIRETQYFGPGTRLLVL.